This T cell receptor beta chain was recorded in a study of Graves' ophthalmopathy and Graves' hyperthyroidism. RNA transcripts served as template for amplifying TCR beta CDR3 sequences. HTBI primers primed a first-round RT-PCR, and a second-round multiplex PCR followed. TCRdb re-called the multiplex PCR reads with MiXCR, one entry per CDR3 protein. The sample gives fewer than 650,000 distinct CDR3 sequences, roughly 20% of which show up once; roughly 6.9% is in the top ten. Hyperthyroidism is called stable when no ophthalmopathy develops within 18 months of follow-up. Enrollment excluded any patients with other autoimmune diseases, uncontrolled infections, pregnancy or lactation. Clinical symptoms and serum thyroxine were used for diagnosis; TRAb, thyroid ultrasound and orbital computed tomography were also relied on. The PBMCs used were ones drawn from around 10 ml of fresh peripheral blood. The CDR3 is 17 residues long. Trimming shortened V by 7 bases and J by 0 bases, and 16 bases separated the two germline ends.

The gene calls are TRBV12-3 or TRBV12-4 and TRBJ2-6; D gene uncertain. This receptor was identified in a woman under 30 with stable Graves' hyperthyroidism. Some clones in this sample may be carry-over from other donors' samples. The sample comprised peripheral blood. CDR3 sequence: CASTPPAAISGANVLTF. In nucleotides, the CDR3 is TGTGCCAGCACCCCCCCGGCGGCAATCTCTGGGGCCAACGTCCTGACTTTC.